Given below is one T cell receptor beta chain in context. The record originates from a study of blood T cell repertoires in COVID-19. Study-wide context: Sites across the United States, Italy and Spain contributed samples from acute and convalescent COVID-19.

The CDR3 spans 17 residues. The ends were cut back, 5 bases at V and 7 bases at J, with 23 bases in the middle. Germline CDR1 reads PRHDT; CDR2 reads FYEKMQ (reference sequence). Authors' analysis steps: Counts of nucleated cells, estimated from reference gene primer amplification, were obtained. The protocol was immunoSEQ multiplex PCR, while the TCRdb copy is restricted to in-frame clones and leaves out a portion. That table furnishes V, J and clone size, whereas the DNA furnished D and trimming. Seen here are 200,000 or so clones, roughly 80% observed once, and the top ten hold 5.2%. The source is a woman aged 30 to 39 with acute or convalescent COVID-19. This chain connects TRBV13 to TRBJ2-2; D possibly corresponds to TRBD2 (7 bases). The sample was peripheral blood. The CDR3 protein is CASSHRSAGAGSGELFF. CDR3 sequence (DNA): TGTGCCAGCAGCCACCGTTCGGCGGGGGCGGGGAGCGGGGAGCTGTTTTTT.